This is a list of T cell receptor beta chains from one sample in a study of T cells in Graves' hyperthyroidism and ophthalmopathy. Each CDR3 protein is one row after TCRdb ran MiXCR on the multiplex PCR reads. This repertoire shows hundreds of thousands of distinct CDR3 sequences, about 14% found once; its top ten account for roughly an eighth. Sequenced material: blood. The receptors derive from a woman between 45 and 60 years old with Graves' ophthalmopathy. CDR3s include the opening cysteine and the closing phenylalanine or tryptophan. The D gene is left open where the match is weak. Clone size is shown for a subset of rows, as once, few, many or a class of expanded clone.

j_gene: TRBJ2-6; v_gene: TRBV9; d_gene: .; abundance: few; CDR3aa: CASSVEGGLGANVLTF; CDR3nt: TGTGCCAGCAGCGTAGAGGGGGGGCTTGGGGCCAACGTCCTGACTTTC
j_gene: TRBJ2-7; v_gene: TRBV7-2; d_gene: .; abundance: .; CDR3aa: CASSSTGLPIEQYF; CDR3nt: TGTGCCAGCAGCTCAACTGGGCTTCCTATCGAGCAGTACTTC
j_gene: TRBJ1-2; v_gene: TRBV28; d_gene: TRBD1; abundance: few; CDR3aa: CASSTSRTGERGYTF; CDR3nt: TGTGCCAGCAGTACCTCCCGGACAGGGGAACGTGGCTACACCTTC
j_gene: TRBJ2-7; v_gene: TRBV2; d_gene: .; abundance: many; CDR3aa: CASSIGPSYEQYF; CDR3nt: TGTGCCAGCAGTATAGGACCCTCCTACGAGCAGTACTTC
j_gene: TRBJ2-5; v_gene: TRBV7-2; d_gene: TRBD2; abundance: few; CDR3aa: CASRMRETTPELDF; CDR3nt: TGTGCCAGCAGGATGCGGGAGACCACCCCCGAATTAGACTTC
j_gene: TRBJ1-2; v_gene: TRBV12-3/TRBV12-4; d_gene: .; abundance: many; CDR3aa: CASSPGQNTNYGYTF; CDR3nt: TGTGCCAGCAGCCCCGGACAGAATACTAACTATGGCTACACCTTC
j_gene: TRBJ2-1; v_gene: TRBV6-2/TRBV6-3; d_gene: TRBD2; abundance: .; CDR3aa: CASSGTSGAYNEQFF; CDR3nt: TGTGCCAGCAGTGGGACTAGCGGGGCCTACAATGAGCAGTTCTTC
j_gene: TRBJ2-3; v_gene: TRBV6-1; d_gene: .; abundance: few; CDR3aa: CASSYPGSTDTQYF; CDR3nt: TGTGCCAGCAGTTATCCGGGGAGCACAGATACGCAGTATTTT
j_gene: TRBJ2-3; v_gene: TRBV28; d_gene: .; abundance: many; CDR3aa: CASMEGTEITDTQYF; CDR3nt: TGTGCCAGCATGGAGGGGACAGAGATTACAGATACGCAGTATTTT
j_gene: TRBJ1-5; v_gene: TRBV7-2; d_gene: .; abundance: .; CDR3aa: CASSLAGGSQPQHF; CDR3nt: TGTGCCAGCAGCTTAGCGGGGGGTAGCCAGCCCCAGCATTTT
j_gene: TRBJ2-1; v_gene: TRBV28; d_gene: TRBD2; abundance: many; CDR3aa: CASSFGPEGLAGVIEQFF; CDR3nt: TGTGCCAGCAGTTTTGGTCCCGAGGGACTAGCGGGAGTTATTGAGCAGTTCTTC
j_gene: TRBJ2-6; v_gene: TRBV9; d_gene: .; abundance: many; CDR3aa: CASSVEGPFAGANVLTF; CDR3nt: TGTGCCAGCAGCGTGGAGGGACCCTTCGCTGGGGCCAACGTCCTGACTTTC
j_gene: TRBJ2-3; v_gene: TRBV6-1; d_gene: TRBD1; abundance: few; CDR3aa: CASILTGSFPGTQYF; CDR3nt: TGTGCCAGCATCCTGACAGGGTCGTTCCCGGGTACGCAGTATTTT
j_gene: TRBJ2-7; v_gene: TRBV10-3; d_gene: .; abundance: .; CDR3aa: CAISWDPGLYEQYF; CDR3nt: TGTGCCATCAGCTGGGACCCGGGGCTCTACGAGCAGTACTTC
j_gene: TRBJ2-1; v_gene: TRBV20-1; d_gene: TRBD2; abundance: .; CDR3aa: CSAVGTSGIYEQFF; CDR3nt: TGCAGTGCTGTCGGGACTAGCGGGATCTATGAGCAGTTCTTC
j_gene: TRBJ2-1; v_gene: TRBV28; d_gene: .; abundance: few; CDR3aa: CASGLYPGQLTYNEQFF; CDR3nt: TGTGCCAGCGGTTTATACCCCGGACAGCTAACCTACAATGAGCAGTTCTTC
j_gene: TRBJ2-2; v_gene: TRBV6-1; d_gene: .; abundance: many; CDR3aa: CASSETSTGELFF; CDR3nt: TGTGCCAGCAGTGAAACGAGCACCGGGGAGCTGTTTTTT
j_gene: TRBJ1-5; v_gene: TRBV11-2; d_gene: .; abundance: many; CDR3aa: CASSLQDTNQPQHF; CDR3nt: TGTGCCAGCAGCTTACAGGACACTAATCAGCCCCAGCATTTT
j_gene: TRBJ2-3; v_gene: TRBV4-1; d_gene: .; abundance: few; CDR3aa: CASSQRDTGNTDTQYF; CDR3nt: TGCGCCAGCAGCCAACGTGACACGGGAAATACAGATACGCAGTATTTT
j_gene: TRBJ1-2; v_gene: TRBV7-6; d_gene: TRBD1; abundance: few; CDR3aa: CASSPGGIDGYTF; CDR3nt: TGTGCCAGCAGCCCAGGGGGGATAGATGGCTACACCTTC
j_gene: TRBJ2-3; v_gene: TRBV15; d_gene: TRBD1; abundance: many; CDR3aa: CATSRDGGQSTDTQYF; CDR3nt: TGTGCCACCAGCAGAGATGGGGGACAGAGCACAGATACGCAGTATTTT
j_gene: TRBJ2-7; v_gene: TRBV20-1; d_gene: TRBD2; abundance: many; CDR3aa: CSASNSGRVYEQYF; CDR3nt: TGCAGTGCTAGTAACAGCGGGAGGGTCTACGAGCAGTACTTC
j_gene: TRBJ2-2; v_gene: TRBV29-1; d_gene: .; abundance: .; CDR3aa: CSVETLAPGELFF; CDR3nt: TGCAGCGTAGAGACACTCGCCCCCGGGGAGCTGTTTTTT
j_gene: TRBJ1-2; v_gene: TRBV28; d_gene: .; abundance: many; CDR3aa: CASSSLGEPGLSYTF; CDR3nt: TGTGCCAGCAGCTCCCTCGGCGAGCCGGGTTTATCCTACACCTTC
j_gene: TRBJ1-1; v_gene: TRBV12-3/TRBV12-4; d_gene: TRBD1; abundance: many; CDR3aa: CASSFGTDTEAFF; CDR3nt: TGTGCCAGCAGTTTTGGGACAGACACTGAAGCTTTCTTT
j_gene: TRBJ1-1; v_gene: TRBV7-9; d_gene: .; abundance: many; CDR3aa: CASSLGRFGRGNTEAFF; CDR3nt: TGTGCCAGCAGCTTAGGGAGGTTCGGCAGGGGCAACACTGAAGCTTTCTTT
j_gene: TRBJ2-5; v_gene: TRBV11-2; d_gene: TRBD2; abundance: many; CDR3aa: CASALLAGTQETQYF; CDR3nt: TGTGCCAGCGCCCTACTAGCGGGGACTCAAGAGACCCAGTACTTC
j_gene: TRBJ2-5; v_gene: TRBV7-9; d_gene: TRBD2; abundance: few; CDR3aa: CASSLDVAGAWETQYF; CDR3nt: TGTGCCAGCAGCTTAGACGTAGCGGGGGCATGGGAGACCCAGTACTTC
j_gene: TRBJ2-3; v_gene: TRBV20-1; d_gene: TRBD2; abundance: .; CDR3aa: CSARGAGGPENTQYF; CDR3nt: TGCAGTGCTAGAGGGGCGGGAGGGCCGGAGAATACGCAGTATTTT